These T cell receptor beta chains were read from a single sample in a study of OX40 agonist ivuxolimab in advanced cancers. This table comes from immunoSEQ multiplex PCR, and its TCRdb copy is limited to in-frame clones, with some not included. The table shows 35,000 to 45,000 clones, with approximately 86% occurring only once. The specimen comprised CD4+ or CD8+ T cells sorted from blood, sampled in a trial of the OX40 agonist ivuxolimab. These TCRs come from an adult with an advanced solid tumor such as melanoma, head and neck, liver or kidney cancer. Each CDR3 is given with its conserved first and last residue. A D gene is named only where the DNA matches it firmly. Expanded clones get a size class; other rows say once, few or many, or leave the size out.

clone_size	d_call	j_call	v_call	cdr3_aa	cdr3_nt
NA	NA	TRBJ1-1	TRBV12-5	CASAPDHEAFF	TGTGCTAGTGCCCCAGATCATGAAGCTTTCTTT
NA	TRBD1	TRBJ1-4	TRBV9	CASSEDRGVLTNEKLFF	TGTGCCAGCAGCGAGGACAGGGGGGTGTTAACTAATGAAAAACTGTTTTTT
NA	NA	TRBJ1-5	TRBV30	CAWSASGPQHF	TGTGCCTGGAGTGCTAGCGGGCCCCAGCATTTT
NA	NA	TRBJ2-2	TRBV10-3	CAISLHSTPLRTGELFF	TGTGCCATCAGTCTCCACTCGACCCCCCTAAGGACCGGGGAGCTGTTTTTT
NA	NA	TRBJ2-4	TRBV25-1	CASSAEVKTLAKNIQYF	TGTGCCAGCAGCGCAGAGGTCAAGACGCTAGCCAAAAACATTCAGTACTTC
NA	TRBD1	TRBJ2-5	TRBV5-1	CASSWTGRTLETQYF	TGCGCCAGCAGCTGGACAGGACGAACCTTAGAGACCCAGTACTTC
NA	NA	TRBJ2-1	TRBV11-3	CASSLVYRVYNEQFF	TGTGCCAGCAGCTTAGTCTATCGGGTCTACAATGAGCAGTTCTTC
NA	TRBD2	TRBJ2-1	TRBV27	CASSPGLAGGPYNEQFF	TGTGCCAGCAGCCCGGGACTAGCGGGAGGGCCGTACAATGAGCAGTTCTTC
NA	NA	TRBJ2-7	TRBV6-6	CASSAGPTYEQYF	TGTGCCAGCAGTGCGGGCCCAACCTACGAGCAGTACTTC
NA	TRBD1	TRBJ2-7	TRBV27	CASSPPDRGLYEQYF	TGTGCCAGCAGTCCCCCGGACAGGGGGCTCTACGAGCAGTACTTC
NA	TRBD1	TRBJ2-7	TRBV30	CAWSRTGSYEQYF	TGTGCCTGGAGTAGGACAGGATCCTACGAGCAGTACTTC
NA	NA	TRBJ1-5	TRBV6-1	CASSEATTSGSNQPQHF	TGTGCCAGCAGTGAAGCCACGACAAGCGGTAGCAATCAGCCCCAGCATTTT
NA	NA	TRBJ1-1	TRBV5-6	CASMEGAGSTEAFF	TGTGCCAGCATGGAAGGGGCGGGGAGCACTGAAGCTTTCTTT
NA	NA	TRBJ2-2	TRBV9	CASSVVSATGELFF	TGTGCCAGCAGCGTAGTCTCTGCCACCGGGGAGCTGTTTTTT
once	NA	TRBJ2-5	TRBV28	CASCRGQETQYF	TGTGCCAGCTGCCGGGGCCAAGAGACCCAGTACTTC
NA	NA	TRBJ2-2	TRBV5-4	CASSTRTGPTGELFF	TGTGCCAGCAGCACCCGGACGGGCCCCACCGGGGAGCTGTTTTTT
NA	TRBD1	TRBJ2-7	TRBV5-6	CASTRDRGNEQYF	TGTGCCAGTACCCGGGACAGGGGAAACGAGCAGTACTTC
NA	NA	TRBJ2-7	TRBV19	CASSRGTQFPYEQYF	TGTGCCAGTAGTCGGGGGACCCAGTTCCCCTACGAGCAGTACTTC
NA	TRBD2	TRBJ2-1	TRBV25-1	CASSEGSGNDNEQFF	TGTGCCAGCAGTGAGGGTAGCGGGAATGACAATGAGCAGTTCTTC
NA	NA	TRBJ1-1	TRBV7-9	CASSFVGDTEAFF	TGTGCCAGCAGCTTCGTAGGTGACACTGAAGCTTTCTTT
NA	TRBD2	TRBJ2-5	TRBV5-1	CASSATSGSEETQYF	TGCGCCAGCAGCGCGACTAGCGGGAGCGAAGAGACCCAGTACTTC
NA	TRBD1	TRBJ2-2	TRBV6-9	CASSRTGAGGELFF	TGTGCCAGCAGTAGGACAGGGGCGGGCGGGGAGCTGTTTTTT
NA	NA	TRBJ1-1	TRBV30	CAWQMNTEAFF	TGTGCCTGGCAGATGAACACTGAAGCTTTCTTT
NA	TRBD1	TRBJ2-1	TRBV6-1	CAGSTGATGNEQFF	TGTGCCGGATCCACAGGGGCTACAGGCAATGAGCAGTTCTTC
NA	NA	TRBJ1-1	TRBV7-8	CASSLELLNTEAFF	TGTGCCAGCAGCTTAGAACTGCTGAACACTGAAGCTTTCTTT
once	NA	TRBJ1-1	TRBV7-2	CASSLGGGMGTEAFF	TGTGCCAGCAGCCTTGGAGGGGGAATGGGGACTGAAGCTTTCTTT